These 15 T cell receptor beta chains originate from one sample sequenced in a study of blood T cell repertoires in COVID-19. The method was immunoSEQ multiplex PCR; TCRdb's version includes in-frame clones alone and lacks a portion of them. Here the sample spans about 200,000 clones, around four fifths being singletons. Specimen: peripheral blood. The receptor source for this set is a woman aged 50 to 60 with active or convalescent COVID-19.

The J gene is TRBJ2-5, the V gene TRBV29-1; no reliable D call. Germline V gives CDR1 SQVTM, CDR2 ANQGSEA. The CDR3 has 11 amino acids. V lost 7 bases to trimming and J lost 5 bases, with 11 bases between them. CDR3 bases: TGCAGCGCCTCGTCCGGGGAGACCCAGTACTTC. This translates into CSASSGETQYF.

This clone was recorded once. The CDR3 DNA follows: TGTGCCAGCAGCTTAGCGCAGTCAGAACAGGGAAGGTCGGGAAACACCATATATTTT. As protein: CASSLAQSEQGRSGNTIYF. The chain joins TRBV7-2 to TRBJ1-3, with D possibly being TRBD1 (6 bases). Trimming took off 0 bases at V and 4 bases at J, with 22 bases between the two ends. Germline V CDR1 and CDR2: SGHTA, FQGNSA. The CDR3 is made up of 19 amino acids.

This chain connects TRBV18 to TRBJ1-5, with TRBD1 matching over 9 bases. Germline-derived CDR1 and CDR2 are KGHSH and LQKENI. This CDR3 is built from 16 residues. J was trimmed by 7 bases and V by 6 bases; bases with no gene match: 13. The CDR3 spells CASSFNPGQGEQPQHF. The CDR3 DNA is TGTGCCAGCTCTTTTAATCCGGGACAGGGAGAACAGCCCCAGCATTTT.

The chain employs TRBV5-6 and TRBJ1-6; TRBD1 matches at 11 bases. Germline CDR1 and CDR2: SGHDT and YYEEEE. The CDR3 has 18 amino acids. V lost 3 bases, J lost 1 base, and 6 bases stayed unmatched. The CDR3, as DNA: TGTGCCAGCAGCTCGGGACAGGGGGTTAGGTCCTATAATTCACCCCTCCACTTT. Translated, it gives CASSSGQGVRSYNSPLHF.

The chain couples TRBV19 to TRBJ1-1; D unresolved. Per the germline V gene, CDR1 is LNHDA and CDR2 is SQIVND (reference sequence). The germline V and J ends were trimmed by 6 bases and 0 bases, with 8 bases remaining between them. This CDR3 spans 13 amino acids. The CDR3 region is CASRAQVNTEAFF. In DNA form, the CDR3 reads TGTGCCAGTAGAGCCCAGGTGAACACTGAAGCTTTCTTT. The full variable domain, with the rest looked up from reference TRBV19 and TRBJ1-1, is DGGITQSPKYLFRKEGQNVTLSCEQNLNHDAMYWYRQDPGQGLRLIYYSQIVNDFQKGDIAEGYSVSREKKESFPLTVTSAQKNPTAFYLCASRAQVNTEAFFGQGTRLTVV.

The chain uses TRBV6-5 and TRBJ1-3, with D unresolved. The CDR3 covers 15 residues. The V and J ends lost 0 bases and 4 bases respectively, with 10 bases between them. CDR1 MNHEY and CDR2 SVGAGI come from the germline V gene. CDR3 sequence: CASSYSASRGNTIYF. In nucleotides, the CDR3 is TGTGCCAGCAGTTACTCTGCCTCCCGGGGAAACACCATATATTTT.

This chain uses TRBV18 with TRBJ2-7; 7 positions match TRBD1. The CDR3 totals 15 residues. The V and J ends lost 5 bases and 5 bases, in that order; junction bases with no gene match: 12. The germline V gene encodes CDR1 KGHSH and CDR2 LQKENI. CDR3 sequence reads: CASSSSMTGWDEQYF. The CDR3 nucleotides read TGTGCCAGCTCATCCTCCATGACAGGGTGGGACGAGCAGTACTTC.

The rearrangement links TRBV6-5 to TRBJ1-2; maybe TRBD1 (5 bases). V was cut by 0 bases and J by 3 bases, with 11 bases left in between. Germline V CDR1 and CDR2: MNHEY, SVGAGI. There are 15 residues in the CDR3. CDR3 loop: CASSYSWSGDYGYTF. The CDR3 DNA reads TGTGCCAGCAGTTACTCGTGGTCGGGGGACTATGGCTACACCTTC.

This clone was counted only a few times. The CDR3 region is CASSFPGGNQPQHF. The CDR3 nucleotides are TGTGCCAGTAGTTTTCCGGGGGGGAATCAGCCCCAGCATTTT. The V gene is TRBV19, the J gene TRBJ1-5; possible D gene TRBD1, 5 bases. Germline V gene lookup returns CDR1 LNHDA and CDR2 SQIVND (reference sequence). This CDR3 contains 14 residues. V shed 5 bases and J shed 4 bases, with 12 bases lying between them.

The rearrangement uses TRBV2 and TRBJ2-2; the match to TRBD2 covers 8 bases. From germline, CDR1 is SNHLY and CDR2 FYNNEI. J lost 5 bases, V lost 6 bases, and 17 bases had no gene match. The CDR3 is made up of 18 amino acids. CDR3 protein: CASSDPNPGGERTGELFF. In nucleotides, the CDR3 is TGTGCCAGCAGCGACCCTAACCCCGGGGGGGAAAGAACCGGGGAGCTGTTTTTT.

The chain is built from TRBV2 and TRBJ2-6; D possibly corresponds to TRBD2 (6 bases). Germline V gene sequence: CDR1 SNHLY, CDR2 FYNNEI. The CDR3 has 14 amino acids. V was shortened by 5 bases and J by 1 base, with 6 bases between the two germline ends. CDR3 in amino acids: CASSRESGANVLTF. CDR3 sequence (DNA): TGTGCCAGCAGTCGGGAGTCTGGGGCCAACGTCCTGACTTTC.

The rearrangement uses TRBV27 and TRBJ2-2; D call uncertain. Per the germline V gene, CDR1 is MNHEY and CDR2 is SMNVEV (reference sequence). The CDR3 has 14 amino acids. Trimming took 6 bases from V and 3 from J, leaving 11 bases between them. CDR3 amino acids: CASRSVRYTGELFF. The CDR3 DNA is TGTGCCAGCAGATCCGTCAGGTACACCGGGGAGCTGTTTTTT.

This clone was detected once. The chain employs TRBV2 and TRBJ1-2; TRBD1 might be the D (5 bases). Germline CDR1 is SNHLY and CDR2 is FYNNEI. The CDR3 is 17 amino acids. Deletions cut 8 bases from V and 6 bases from J, with 28 bases between. CDR3 residues: CASRSIGTGWGGDGYTF. The CDR3 region has the DNA TGTGCCAGCCGCTCGATCGGGACCGGCTGGGGGGGTGATGGCTACACCTTC.

The V and J genes are TRBV10-1 and TRBJ1-1; the D gene is possibly TRBD1 (6 bases). In germline, CDR1 is WNHNN, CDR2 SYGVQD (reference sequence). The CDR3 loop spans 13 amino acids. V dropped 6 bases and J dropped 6 bases, with 14 bases sitting between them. The CDR3 reads CASSPGEGAEAFF. CDR3 bases: TGCGCCAGCAGCCCCGGGGAGGGGGCTGAAGCTTTCTTT.

The chain combines TRBV10-3 with TRBJ1-2, with D unresolved. This CDR3 contains 13 residues. The V gene lost 10 bases and the J gene lost 1 base, with 13 bases spanning the gap. The germline V gene encodes CDR1 ENHRY and CDR2 SYGVKD. The chain's CDR3 is CATRAGNNYGYTF. The DNA of the CDR3 is TGTGCCACCCGGGCGGGGAATAACTATGGCTACACCTTC.